This T cell receptor (beta chain) derives from a study of blood T cell repertoires in COVID-19. Across the study: The origin of the acute and convalescent COVID-19 samples was the United States, Italy and Spain.

Trimming cost V 8 bases and J 3 bases; bases outside gene matches: 1. This CDR3 is 12 amino acids long. Germline CDR1 reads SNHLY; CDR2 reads FYNNEI. The study recruited people aged 18 to 89 years across more than 20 US areas. Participant-reported clinical history was the basis for cohort assignment. Original methodology: Amplifying reference gene primers gave estimates of nucleated cell counts. Generated by immunoSEQ multiplex PCR, the TCRdb table keeps only in-frame clones and is missing some. Clone size and V and J calls were adopted from that table, with D and trimming inferred from the DNA. The data show 200,000 to 300,000 clones, approximately 88% seen once.

The V gene is TRBV2, the J gene TRBJ1-5; TRBD1 agrees at 7 bases. This receptor was obtained from a woman aged 40 to 50 with acute COVID-19. The sequenced material came from PBMCs or T cells enriched from blood (not recorded which). The CDR3 region has the DNA TGTGCCAGCGACAGGGACAATCAGCCCCAGCATTTT. Residues: CASDRDNQPQHF.